This T cell receptor beta chain was obtained from a study of OX40 agonist ivuxolimab in advanced cancers. About the study: The patients got ivuxolimab, which is an agonistic anti-OX40 (CD134) antibody.

Using immunoSEQ multiplex PCR, the repertoire was profiled, and TCRdb retains in-frame clones only, with some absent. The sample consists of almost 70,000 clones, 86% of them appearing once. This clone has more than one count but fewer than ten. Its specificity is not known. Patients were ineligible given autoimmune disease history or systemic immunosuppression. Study conclusions and caveats: Researchers did not establish what antigens the expanded peripheral T cells target. Clonal expansion by week 6 occurred in CD4+ and CD8+ blood T cells (at 0.1 to 3.0 mg/kg).

This CDR3 is built from 12 residues. Germline assignment: CDR1 GTSNPN and CDR2 SVGIG (reference sequence). With 0 bases removed from V and 4 bases from J, the gap between germline ends came to 4 bases. Material: CD4+ or CD8+ T cells sorted from blood, obtained in a trial of the OX40 agonist ivuxolimab. The sequence derives from an adult with an advanced solid tumor such as melanoma, head and neck, liver or kidney cancer. This sequence joins TRBV30 and TRBJ1-3; D is undetermined. The CDR3, as DNA: TGTGCCTGGAGTGTAGGCGGAAACACCATATATTTT. Its protein product is CAWSVGGNTIYF. The full variable domain, with the rest looked up from reference TRBV30 and TRBJ1-3, is SQTIHQWPATLVQPVGSPLSLECTVEGTSNPNLYWYRQAAGRGLQLLFYSVGIGQISSEVPQNLSASRPQDRQFILSSKKLLLSDSGFYLCAWSVGGNTIYFGEGSWLTVV.